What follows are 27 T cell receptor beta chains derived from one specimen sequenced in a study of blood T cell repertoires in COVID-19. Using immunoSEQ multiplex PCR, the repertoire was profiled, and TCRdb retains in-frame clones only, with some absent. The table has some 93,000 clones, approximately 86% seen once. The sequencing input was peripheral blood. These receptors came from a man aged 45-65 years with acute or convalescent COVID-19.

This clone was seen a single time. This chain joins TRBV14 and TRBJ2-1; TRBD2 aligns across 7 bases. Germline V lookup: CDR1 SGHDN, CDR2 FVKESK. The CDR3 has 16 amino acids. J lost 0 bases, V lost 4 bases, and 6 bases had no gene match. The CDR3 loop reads CASSRTRSSSYNEQFF. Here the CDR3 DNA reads TGTGCCAGCAGCCGGACTAGGTCGAGCTCCTACAATGAGCAGTTCTTC. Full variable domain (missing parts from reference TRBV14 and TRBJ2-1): EAGVTQFPSHSVIEKGQTVTLRCDPISGHDNLYWYRRVMGKEIKFLLHFVKESKQDESGMPNNRFLAERTGGTYSTLKVQPAELEDSGVYFCASSRTRSSSYNEQFFGPGTRLTVL.

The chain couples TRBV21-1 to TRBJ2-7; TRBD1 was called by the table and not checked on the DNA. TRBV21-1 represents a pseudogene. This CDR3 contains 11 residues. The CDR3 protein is CASRDSYEQYF. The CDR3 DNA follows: TGTGCCAGCCGCGACAGCTACGAGCAGTACTTC.

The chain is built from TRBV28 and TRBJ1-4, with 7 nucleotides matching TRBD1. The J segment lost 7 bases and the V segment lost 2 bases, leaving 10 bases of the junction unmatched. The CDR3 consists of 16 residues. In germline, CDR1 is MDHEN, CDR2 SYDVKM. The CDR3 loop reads CASSLNTGAQGEKLFF. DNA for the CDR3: TGTGCCAGCAGTTTAAACACAGGGGCGCAGGGTGAAAAACTGTTTTTT.

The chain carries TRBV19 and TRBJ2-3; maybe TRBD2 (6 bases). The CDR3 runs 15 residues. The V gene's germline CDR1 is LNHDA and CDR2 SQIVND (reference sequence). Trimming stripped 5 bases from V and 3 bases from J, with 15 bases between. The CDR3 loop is CASSLGGFGTDTQYF. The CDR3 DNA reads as TGTGCCAGTAGTCTCGGAGGGTTTGGGACAGATACGCAGTATTTT.

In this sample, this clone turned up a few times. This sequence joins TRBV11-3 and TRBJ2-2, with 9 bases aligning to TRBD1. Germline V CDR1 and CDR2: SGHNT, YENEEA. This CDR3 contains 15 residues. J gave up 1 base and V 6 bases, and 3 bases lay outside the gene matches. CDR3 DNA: TGTGCCAGCAGACCGGGACAGGGGAACACCGGGGAGCTGTTTTTT. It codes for CASRPGQGNTGELFF.

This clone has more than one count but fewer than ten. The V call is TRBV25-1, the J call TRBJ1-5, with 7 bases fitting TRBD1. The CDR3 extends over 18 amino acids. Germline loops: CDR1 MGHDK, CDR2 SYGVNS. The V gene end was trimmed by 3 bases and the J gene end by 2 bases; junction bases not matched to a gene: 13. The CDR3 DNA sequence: TGTGCCAGCAGTGACTCCGTGACAGGGTGGGTTCGCAATCAGCCCCAGCATTTT. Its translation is CASSDSVTGWVRNQPQHF.

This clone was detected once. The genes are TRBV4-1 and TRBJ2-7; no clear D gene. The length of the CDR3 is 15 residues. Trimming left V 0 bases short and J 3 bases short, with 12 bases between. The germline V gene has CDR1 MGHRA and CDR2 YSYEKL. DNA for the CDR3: TGCGCCAGCAGCCAAGACGCTACGAGCAACTACGAGCAGTACTTC. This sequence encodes CASSQDATSNYEQYF.

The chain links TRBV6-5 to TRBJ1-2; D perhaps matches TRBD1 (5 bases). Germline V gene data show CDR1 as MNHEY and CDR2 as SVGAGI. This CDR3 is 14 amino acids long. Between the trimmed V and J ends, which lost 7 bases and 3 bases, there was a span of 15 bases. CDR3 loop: CASMLISGDYGYTF. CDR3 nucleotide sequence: TGTGCCAGCATGCTTATTTCGGGGGACTATGGCTACACCTTC.

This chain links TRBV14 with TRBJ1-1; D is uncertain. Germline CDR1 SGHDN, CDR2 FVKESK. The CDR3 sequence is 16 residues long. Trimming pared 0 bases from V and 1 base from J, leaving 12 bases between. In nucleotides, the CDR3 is TGTGCCAGCAGCCAAGAACAGTATTTTAAGAACACTGAAGCTTTCTTT. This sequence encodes CASSQEQYFKNTEAFF.

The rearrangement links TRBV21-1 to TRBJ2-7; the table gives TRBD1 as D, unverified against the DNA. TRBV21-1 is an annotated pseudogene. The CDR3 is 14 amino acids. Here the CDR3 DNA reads TGTGCCAGCAGCGAACGGACAGGGGCTAACGAGCAGTACTTC. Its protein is CASSERTGANEQYF.

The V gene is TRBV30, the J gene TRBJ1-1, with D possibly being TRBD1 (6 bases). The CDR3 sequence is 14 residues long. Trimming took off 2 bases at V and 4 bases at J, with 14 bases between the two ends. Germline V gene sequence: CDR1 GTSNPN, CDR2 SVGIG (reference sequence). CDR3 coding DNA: TGTGCCTGGAGTCAGCTAGGGGGAAGCACTGAAGCTTTCTTT. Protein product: CAWSQLGGSTEAFF.

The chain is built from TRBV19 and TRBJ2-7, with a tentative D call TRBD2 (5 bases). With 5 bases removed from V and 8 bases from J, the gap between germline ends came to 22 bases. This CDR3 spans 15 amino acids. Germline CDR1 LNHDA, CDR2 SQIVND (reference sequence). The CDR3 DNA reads TGTGCCAGTAGTTCGGACGAGAGAGGGTCTATCCAGCAGTACTTC. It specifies CASSSDERGSIQQYF.

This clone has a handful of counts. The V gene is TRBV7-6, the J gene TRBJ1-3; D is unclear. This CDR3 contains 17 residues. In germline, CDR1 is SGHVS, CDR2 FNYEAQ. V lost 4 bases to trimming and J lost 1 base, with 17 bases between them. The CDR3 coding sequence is TGTGCCAGCAGCTCCGAGACGGAGACGACGTCTGGAAACACCATATATTTT. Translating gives CASSSETETTSGNTIYF.

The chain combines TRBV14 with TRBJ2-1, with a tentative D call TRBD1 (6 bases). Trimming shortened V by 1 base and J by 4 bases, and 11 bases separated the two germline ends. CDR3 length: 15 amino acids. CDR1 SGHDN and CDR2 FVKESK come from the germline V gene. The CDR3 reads CASSQAGTGYNEQFF. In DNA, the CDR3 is TGTGCCAGCAGCCAAGCAGGTACAGGGTACAATGAGCAGTTCTTC.

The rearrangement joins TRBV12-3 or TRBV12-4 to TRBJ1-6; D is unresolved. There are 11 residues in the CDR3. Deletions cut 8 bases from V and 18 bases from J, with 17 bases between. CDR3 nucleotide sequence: TGTGCCAGCGCTAGCGGGCAGGAGACCCACTTT. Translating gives CASASGQETHF.

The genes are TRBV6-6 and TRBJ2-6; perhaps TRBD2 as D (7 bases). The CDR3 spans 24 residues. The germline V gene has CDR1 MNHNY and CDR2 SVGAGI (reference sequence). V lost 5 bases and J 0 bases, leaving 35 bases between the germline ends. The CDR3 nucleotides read TGTGCCAGCAGTCTCCCGGGCGGGGGCTGGACAGTCGTCGGCGAGAACTCTGGGGCCAACGTCCTGACTTTC. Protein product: CASSLPGGGWTVVGENSGANVLTF.

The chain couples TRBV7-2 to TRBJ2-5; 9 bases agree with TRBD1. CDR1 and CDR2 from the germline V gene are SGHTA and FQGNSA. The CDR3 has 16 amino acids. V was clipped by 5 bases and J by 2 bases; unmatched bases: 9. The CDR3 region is CASSVKGTGRQETQYF. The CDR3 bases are TGTGCCAGCAGCGTAAAAGGGACAGGGAGGCAAGAGACCCAGTACTTC.

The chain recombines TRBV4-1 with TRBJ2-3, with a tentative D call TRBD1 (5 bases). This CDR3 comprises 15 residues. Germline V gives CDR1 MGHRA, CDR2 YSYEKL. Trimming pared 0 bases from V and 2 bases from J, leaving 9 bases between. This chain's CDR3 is CASSQDSRDTDTQYF. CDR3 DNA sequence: TGCGCCAGCAGCCAAGACAGCAGGGACACAGATACGCAGTATTTT.

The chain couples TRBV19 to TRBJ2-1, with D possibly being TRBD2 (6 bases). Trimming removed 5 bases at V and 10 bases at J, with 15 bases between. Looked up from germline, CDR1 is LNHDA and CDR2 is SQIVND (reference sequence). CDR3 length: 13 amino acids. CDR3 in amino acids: CASSPGAGNEQFF. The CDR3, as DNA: TGTGCCAGTAGTCCGGGAGCGGGTAACGAGCAGTTCTTC.

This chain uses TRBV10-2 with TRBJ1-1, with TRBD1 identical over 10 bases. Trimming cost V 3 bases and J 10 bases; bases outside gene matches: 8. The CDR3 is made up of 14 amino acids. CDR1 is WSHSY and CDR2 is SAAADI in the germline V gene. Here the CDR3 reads CASSDGTGALRAFF. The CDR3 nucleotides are TGCGCCAGCAGTGACGGGACAGGGGCCTTGAGAGCTTTCTTT.

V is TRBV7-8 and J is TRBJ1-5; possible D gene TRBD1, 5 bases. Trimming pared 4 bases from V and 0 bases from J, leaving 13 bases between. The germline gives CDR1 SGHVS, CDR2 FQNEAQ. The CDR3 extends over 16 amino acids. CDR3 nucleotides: TGTGCCAGCAGCTCCGACAGAGCATATAGCAATCAGCCCCAGCATTTT. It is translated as CASSSDRAYSNQPQHF.

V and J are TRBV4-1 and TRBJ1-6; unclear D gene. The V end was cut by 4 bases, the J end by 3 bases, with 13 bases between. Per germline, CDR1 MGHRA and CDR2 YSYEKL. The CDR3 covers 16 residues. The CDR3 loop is CASSPEGPNYNSPLHF. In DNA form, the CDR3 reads TGCGCCAGCAGCCCCGAGGGTCCCAACTATAATTCACCCCTCCACTTT.

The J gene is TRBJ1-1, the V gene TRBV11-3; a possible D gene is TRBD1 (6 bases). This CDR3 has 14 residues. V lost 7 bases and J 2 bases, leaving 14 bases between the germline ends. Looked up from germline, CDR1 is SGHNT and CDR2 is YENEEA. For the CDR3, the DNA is TGTGCCAGCACCCGAGCCGGGACAAACACTGAAGCTTTCTTT. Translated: CASTRAGTNTEAFF.

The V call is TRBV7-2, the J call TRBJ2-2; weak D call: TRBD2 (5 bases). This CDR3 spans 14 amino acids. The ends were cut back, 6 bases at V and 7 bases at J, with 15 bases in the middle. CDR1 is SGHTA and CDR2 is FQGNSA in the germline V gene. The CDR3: CASRSGLRGGELFF. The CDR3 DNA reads TGTGCCAGCAGATCCGGGCTACGGGGCGGGGAGCTGTTTTTT.

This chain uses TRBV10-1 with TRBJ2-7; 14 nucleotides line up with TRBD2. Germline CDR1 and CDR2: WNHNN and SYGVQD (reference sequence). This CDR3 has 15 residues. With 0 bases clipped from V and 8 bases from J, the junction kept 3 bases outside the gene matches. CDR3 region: CASSESRLAGGKQYF. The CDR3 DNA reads TGCGCCAGCAGTGAGTCGAGACTAGCGGGAGGGAAGCAGTACTTC.

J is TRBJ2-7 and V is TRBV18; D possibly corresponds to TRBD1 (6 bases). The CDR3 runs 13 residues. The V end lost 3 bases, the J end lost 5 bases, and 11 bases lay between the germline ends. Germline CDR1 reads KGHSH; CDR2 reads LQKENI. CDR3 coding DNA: TGTGCCAGCTCACCCACGCGACAGGACGAGCAGTACTTC. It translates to CASSPTRQDEQYF. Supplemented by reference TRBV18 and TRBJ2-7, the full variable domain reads NAGVMQNPRHLVRRRGQEARLRCSPMKGHSHVYWYRQLPEEGLKFMVYLQKENIIDESGMPKERFSAEFPKEGPSILRIQQVVRGDSAAYFCASSPTRQDEQYFGPGTRLTVT.

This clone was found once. CDR3: CSARDNGGYTF. Here the CDR3 DNA reads TGCAGTGCTAGAGACAACGGTGGCTACACCTTC. The chain recombines TRBV20-1 with TRBJ1-2; D ambiguous. The length of the CDR3 is 11 residues. CDR1 DFQATT and CDR2 SNEGSKA come from the germline V gene (reference sequence). The ends were cut back, 0 bases at V and 7 bases at J, with 6 bases in the middle.